The 11 T cell receptor beta chains below all came from one sample that was sequenced in a study of cytomegalovirus exposure and HLA in healthy donors. Measured with immunoSEQ multiplex PCR; TCRdb has only the in-frame clones, and not every one. This table holds 200,000 to 250,000 clones, 75% to 90% found once. The sequenced sample consisted of PBMCs. These TCRs come from a woman between 18 and 29 years old in good health and CMV-seronegative.

This chain joins TRBV15 and TRBJ2-6; 7 bases align to TRBD1. Trimming at V came to 7 bases and at J to 2 bases, leaving 5 bases not matched to a gene. Germline assignment: CDR1 LNHNV and CDR2 YYDKDF (reference sequence). CDR3 length: 15 amino acids. In DNA form, the CDR3 reads TGTGCCACCAACCCAGACAGGGCTGGGGCCAACGTCCTGACTTTC. Residues: CATNPDRAGANVLTF.

This chain uses TRBV10-3 with TRBJ1-4, with TRBD1 identical over 7 bases. V dropped 5 bases and J dropped 4; count of bases not matched to a gene: 4. This CDR3 has 14 amino acids. CDR1 is ENHRY, CDR2 SYGVKD, per germline. The CDR3 region is CAISKGGDNEKLFF. The CDR3 coding sequence is TGTGCCATCAGTAAAGGGGGCGATAATGAAAAACTGTTTTTT.

V is TRBV7-2 and J is TRBJ2-5, with D hard to call. V was shortened by 4 bases and J by 2 bases, with 11 bases between the two germline ends. The CDR3 runs 14 residues. CDR1 and CDR2 (germline): SGHTA, FQGNSA. The CDR3 DNA is TGTGCCAGCAGCTCCCTCGACCAACAAGAGACCCAGTACTTC. Translation: CASSSLDQQETQYF. The complete variable domain, with remaining parts taken from reference TRBV7-2 and TRBJ2-5, reads GAGVSQSPSNKVTEKGKDVELRCDPISGHTALYWYRQSLGQGLEFLIYFQGNSAPDKSGLPSDRFSAERTGGSVSTLTIQRTQQEDSAVYLCASSSLDQQETQYFGPGTRLLVL.

The chain joins TRBV5-4 to TRBJ2-1; D is undetermined. The CDR3 is 16 amino acids. Germline lookup yields CDR1 SGHNT and CDR2 YYREEE (reference sequence). The V end lost 0 bases, the J end lost 6 bases, and 16 bases lay between the germline ends. Written as DNA, the CDR3 is TGTGCCAGCAGCTTGGGGTTTGTGCGATCCAGCAATGAGCAGTTCTTC. Its protein is CASSLGFVRSSNEQFF.

This clone was found a few times. This chain connects TRBV5-1 to TRBJ1-1; 8 bases are shared with TRBD1. With 5 bases clipped from V and 3 bases from J, the junction kept 12 bases outside the gene matches. This CDR3 region has 16 residues. The germline gives CDR1 SGHRS, CDR2 YFSETQ. CDR3 nucleotides: TGCGCCAGCAGATTCGGGGGACAGGACCGGGACACTGAAGCTTTCTTT. Translating gives CASRFGGQDRDTEAFF.

This CDR3 is CASSEWVGANQPQHF. The CDR3 nucleotides are TGTGCCAGCAGTGAATGGGTAGGGGCAAATCAGCCCCAGCATTTT. This sequence joins TRBV6-1 and TRBJ1-5; D perhaps matches TRBD1 (5 bases). Germline CDR1 and CDR2: MNHNS and SASEGT. The CDR3 totals 15 residues. Trimming pared 2 bases from V and 4 bases from J, leaving 12 bases between.

The rearrangement uses TRBV29-1 and TRBJ2-7; 9 bases are shared with TRBD1. The CDR3 has 15 residues. The V gene end was trimmed by 3 bases and the J gene end by 3 bases; junction bases not matched to a gene: 9. Germline CDR1 SQVTM, CDR2 ANQGSEA. The CDR3: CSVDGGQGAFYEQYF. CDR3 sequence (DNA): TGCAGCGTTGATGGGGGACAGGGCGCATTCTACGAGCAGTACTTC.

The CDR3 protein is CATSFGGANTGELFF. In DNA form, the CDR3 reads TGTGCCACCAGCTTCGGGGGGGCGAACACCGGGGAGCTGTTTTTT. V and J are TRBV15 and TRBJ2-2; 8 bases match TRBD2. The CDR3 totals 15 residues. Trimming at V came to 5 bases and at J to 0 bases, leaving 2 bases not matched to a gene. The germline CDR1 and CDR2 sequences are LNHNV and YYDKDF (reference sequence).

The rearrangement uses TRBV29-1 and TRBJ2-1; TRBD1 is a possible D gene (5 bases). Germline V gene lookup returns CDR1 SQVTM and CDR2 ANQGSEA. This CDR3 comprises 11 residues. V gave up 7 bases and J gave up 5 bases, with 9 bases separating them. CDR3 nucleotide sequence: TGCAGCGCCCTAGGGGACAATGAGCAGTTCTTC. It yields the protein CSALGDNEQFF.

This chain links TRBV5-1 with TRBJ2-7, with TRBD1 matching 9 bases. The CDR3 contains 14 residues. Germline values: CDR1 SGHRS, CDR2 YFSETQ. J gave up 1 base and V 3 bases, and 2 bases lay outside the gene matches. Here the CDR3 reads CASSWDRVSYEQYF. DNA for the CDR3: TGCGCCAGCAGCTGGGACAGGGTTTCCTACGAGCAGTACTTC.

In this sample, this clone turned up a few times. The chain has TRBV6-6 and TRBJ1-6; D remains ambiguous. The V end was cut by 5 bases, the J end by 5 bases, with 13 bases between. Looked up from germline, CDR1 is MNHNY and CDR2 is SVGAGI (reference sequence). The CDR3 loop spans 15 amino acids. The CDR3 sequence: CASSPTPGNNSPLHF. The CDR3 nucleotides are TGTGCCAGCAGTCCGACTCCTGGGAATAATTCACCCCTCCACTTT.